These 27 T cell receptor beta chains were sequenced from one sample in a study of beta chain features in type 1 diabetes. The whole isolated RNA underwent reverse transcription, so sequencing captured expressed TCRB transcripts. Repertoires were generated with immunoSEQ multiplex PCR, while TCRdb's copy carries only in-frame clones and drops some. The repertoire holds 360,000 or so clones, with less than 20% as singletons. Sequencing was done on a sample of naive CD4+ T cells from blood. All receptors derive from a woman aged 18-30 years in good health.

V gene TRBV2 combines with J gene TRBJ2-2; maybe TRBD1 (6 bases). The V and J ends lost 3 bases and 5 bases respectively, with 7 bases between them. The germline V gene has CDR1 SNHLY and CDR2 FYNNEI. The CDR3 is made up of 13 amino acids. The CDR3 is CASSEQGTGELFF. DNA for the CDR3: TGTGCCAGCAGTGAGCAGGGGACCGGGGAGCTGTTTTTT.

The rearrangement links TRBV16 to TRBJ2-7; D gene uncertain. V was shortened by 4 bases and J by 9 bases, with 16 bases between the two germline ends. The germline V gene has CDR1 KGHSY and CDR2 FQNENV. The CDR3 length is 13 residues. CDR3 residues: CASSRSPGERQYF. In DNA, the CDR3 is TGTGCCAGCAGCCGATCACCCGGTGAACGGCAGTACTTC.

This clone occurred a few times. The chain recombines TRBV11-2 with TRBJ2-7, with D possibly being TRBD2 (5 bases). The CDR3 is 14 residues long. Trimming pared 4 bases from V and 3 bases from J, leaving 13 bases between. Germline values: CDR1 SGHAT, CDR2 FQNNGV. The CDR3 nucleotides are TGTGCCAGCAGCTCCCTTGAGGGAAACTACGAGCAGTACTTC. As protein: CASSSLEGNYEQYF.

CDR3 sequence: CASSSSIRVQYF. The CDR3 coding sequence is TGTGCCAGCAGTAGTTCGATACGAGTTCAGTACTTC. The chain recombines TRBV14 with TRBJ2-7; no clear D. V lost 6 bases and J lost 10, with 16 bases in between. There are 12 residues in the CDR3. Germline assignment: CDR1 SGHDN and CDR2 FVKESK.

This clone was counted between two and nine times. This sequence joins TRBV6-5 and TRBJ2-2; 11 bases line up with TRBD1. CDR3 size: 15 residues. With 7 bases clipped from V and 10 bases from J, the junction kept 11 bases outside the gene matches. CDR1 is MNHEY and CDR2 is SVGAGI in the germline V gene. For the CDR3, the DNA is TGTGCCAGCACCCACCGGACAGGGGGCGCGGAGGAGCTGTTTTTT. Residues: CASTHRTGGAEELFF.

This sequence joins TRBV18 and TRBJ2-7, with 12 bases that match TRBD2. The ends lost 0 bases at V and 6 bases at J; junction bases unmatched: 6. CDR1 is KGHSH and CDR2 is LQKENI in the germline V gene. CDR3 length: 16 residues. The CDR3 here is CASSPPGLAGTLEQYF. The DNA for the CDR3 is TGTGCCAGCTCACCACCGGGACTAGCGGGTACCCTCGAGCAGTACTTC.

The chain uses TRBV19 and TRBJ1-1; D is uncertain. V lost 2 bases to trimming and J lost 6 bases, with 19 bases between them. The CDR3 runs to 16 residues. Germline V gene lookup returns CDR1 LNHDA and CDR2 SQIVND (reference sequence). CDR3 in amino acids: CASSISLDGGQAEAFF. The CDR3 DNA follows: TGTGCCAGTAGTATATCCTTGGACGGAGGGCAAGCTGAAGCTTTCTTT.

This clone was picked up a small number of times. V usage is TRBV9 and J usage is TRBJ2-1; 9 bases are a match to TRBD1. The CDR3 runs to 15 residues. V was clipped by 3 bases and J by 3 bases; unmatched bases: 4. In germline, CDR1 is SGDLS, CDR2 YYNGEE. The chain's CDR3 is CASSDRDRVYNEQFF. The CDR3 DNA sequence: TGTGCCAGCAGCGACCGGGACAGGGTCTACAATGAGCAGTTCTTC.

The chain couples TRBV4-1 to TRBJ1-4; D remains unclear. V shed 2 bases and J shed 4 bases, with 11 bases lying between them. Germline V gene lookup returns CDR1 MGHRA and CDR2 YSYEKL. The CDR3 length is 15 residues. The CDR3 sequence: CASSQSVFSNEKLFF. CDR3 bases: TGCGCCAGCAGCCAATCCGTGTTCAGTAATGAAAAACTGTTTTTT.

The sample holds a few counts of this clone. The rearrangement uses TRBV19 and TRBJ2-2; TRBD2 matches 15 bases. The CDR3 covers 18 residues. Per germline, CDR1 LNHDA and CDR2 SQIVND (reference sequence). Trimming cost V 5 bases and J 6 bases; bases outside gene matches: 10. CDR3 amino acids: CASSSPGTSGRMAGELFF. DNA for the CDR3: TGTGCCAGTAGTTCACCCGGGACTAGCGGGAGGATGGCCGGGGAGCTGTTTTTT.

This clone came up a few times. The chain has TRBV30 and TRBJ1-5; D uncertain. The CDR3 has 13 amino acids. Germline assignment: CDR1 GTSNPN and CDR2 SVGIG (reference sequence). V was shortened by 2 bases and J by 6 bases, with 11 bases between the two germline ends. The CDR3: CAWSRGLGQPQHF. The CDR3 DNA follows: TGTGCCTGGAGTCGGGGATTAGGTCAGCCCCAGCATTTT.

This clone has only a few counts. The V and J genes are TRBV5-4 and TRBJ2-2, with 10 positions matching TRBD2. The germline V gene encodes CDR1 SGHNT and CDR2 YYREEE (reference sequence). With 4 bases clipped from V and 5 bases from J, the junction kept 8 bases outside the gene matches. This CDR3 has 16 residues. The CDR3 protein is CASSDQRGGKTGELFF. CDR3 in DNA: TGTGCCAGCAGCGACCAGCGGGGGGGAAAAACCGGGGAGCTGTTTTTT.

The sample holds a few counts of this clone. The chain combines TRBV9 with TRBJ2-3, with 9 bases matching TRBD1. Losses at the gene ends were 4 bases for V and 2 bases for J; bases not matched to a gene: 5. This CDR3 has 15 residues. CDR1 and CDR2 from the germline V gene are SGDLS and YYNGEE. For the CDR3, the DNA is TGTGCCAGCAGCTACAGGGGGCTATCCACAGATACGCAGTATTTT. It codes for CASSYRGLSTDTQYF.

The chain joins TRBV19 to TRBJ2-1, with 9 bases fitting TRBD2. Per the germline V gene, CDR1 is LNHDA and CDR2 is SQIVND (reference sequence). V trimming: 7 bases; J trimming: 0 bases; junction bases outside the gene matches: 4. The CDR3 consists of 15 residues. This CDR3 reads CASNLAGTSYNEQFF. DNA for the CDR3: TGTGCCAGTAATCTAGCGGGAACCTCCTACAATGAGCAGTTCTTC.

This clone was recorded a few times. This sequence joins TRBV6-5 and TRBJ1-2, with TRBD1 as a possible D gene (5 bases). The CDR3 is 15 amino acids. CDR1 MNHEY and CDR2 SVGAGI come from the germline V gene. V was clipped by 7 bases and J by 8 bases, with 23 bases between them. As DNA, the CDR3 is TGTGCCAGCACTCTCTCCGGCGGGGGAACCTCAGGCTACACCTTC. It encodes CASTLSGGGTSGYTF.

This clone has only a few counts. The rearrangement joins TRBV11-2 to TRBJ2-2; no firm D call. V lost 1 base to trimming and J lost 1 base, with 10 bases between them. The CDR3 covers 16 residues. Germline values: CDR1 SGHAT, CDR2 FQNNGV. The CDR3 spells CASSLVPRRNTGELFF. CDR3 in DNA: TGTGCCAGCAGCTTAGTACCCAGAAGGAACACCGGGGAGCTGTTTTTT.

This chain uses TRBV5-4 with TRBJ2-6; D may be TRBD2 (6 bases). CDR1 is SGHNT and CDR2 is YYREEE in the germline V gene (reference sequence). The CDR3 extends over 14 amino acids. V shed 0 bases and J shed 11 bases, with 12 bases lying between them. CDR3 nucleotides: TGTGCCAGCAGCTTGGGCGGGGCGTATGACGTCCTGACTTTC. Translating it yields CASSLGGAYDVLTF.

This clone has only a few counts. This sequence joins TRBV29-1 and TRBJ2-5, with 8 bases matching TRBD2. The J call may be in error: the DNA end matches TRBJ2-7 better. This CDR3 comprises 14 residues. Germline V gene lookup returns CDR1 SQVTM and CDR2 ANQGSEA. The DNA of the CDR3 is TGCAGCGTCATTCCGGGACTAGACTCCTACGAGCAGTACTTC. Residues: CSVIPGLDSYEQYF.

V gene TRBV6-1 combines with J gene TRBJ2-7, with 11 bases aligning to TRBD2. J gave up 4 bases and V 5 bases, and 4 bases lay outside the gene matches. The CDR3 is 14 residues long. Germline V gene sequence: CDR1 MNHNS, CDR2 SASEGT. The CDR3 here is CASSTSGSYYEQYF. DNA for the CDR3: TGTGCCAGCAGTACTAGCGGGAGTTATTACGAGCAGTACTTC.

V and J are TRBV30 and TRBJ2-3; maybe TRBD1 (5 bases). V was trimmed by 7 bases and J by 0 bases, leaving 14 bases between them. Germline V lookup: CDR1 GTSNPN, CDR2 SVGIG (reference sequence). The CDR3 has 14 residues. CDR3 sequence (DNA): TGTGCCTTTGGTTGGGGCCAGAGCACAGATACGCAGTATTTT. It specifies CAFGWGQSTDTQYF.

The chain has TRBV4-1 and TRBJ1-6; D is possibly TRBD1 (5 bases). Germline V gene lookup returns CDR1 MGHRA and CDR2 YSYEKL. The CDR3 consists of 15 residues. V was cut by 2 bases and J by 9 bases, with 14 bases left in between. The CDR3 is CASSQPQGKSSPLHF. The CDR3 region has the DNA TGCGCCAGCAGCCAACCCCAGGGAAAGAGTTCACCCCTCCACTTT.

The chain is built from TRBV5-4 and TRBJ2-7; 10 bases map to TRBD2. Germline-derived CDR1 and CDR2 are SGHNT and YYREEE (reference sequence). Germline trimming cut 1 base from V and 1 base from J; bases unmatched to any gene: 5. The CDR3 runs to 16 residues. The CDR3 sequence: CASSLLASGSSYEQYF. CDR3 in DNA: TGTGCCAGCAGCTTGTTGGCTAGCGGGAGTTCCTACGAGCAGTACTTC.

This chain uses TRBV4-1 with TRBJ2-1, with 13 bases fitting TRBD2. V lost 3 bases and J lost 7; bases outside the gene matches: 9. This CDR3 is built from 17 residues. Germline V gene data show CDR1 as MGHRA and CDR2 as YSYEKL. The CDR3 nucleotides read TGCGCCAGCAGCCATCCCATGACTAGCGGGAGGTGGAATGAGCAGTTCTTC. It yields the protein CASSHPMTSGRWNEQFF.

This clone has just a few counts. V and J are TRBV29-1 and TRBJ1-1, with D possibly being TRBD1 (5 bases). The CDR3 sequence is 12 residues long. The V end was cut by 7 bases, the J end by 0 bases, with 9 bases between. CDR1 is SQVTM and CDR2 is ANQGSEA in the germline V gene. The CDR3 nucleotides read TGCAGCGCCGGGGGGATGAACACTGAAGCTTTCTTT. Its translation: CSAGGMNTEAFF.

The chain has TRBV7-3 and TRBJ2-3, with D tentatively TRBD1 (5 bases). The germline V and J ends were trimmed by 3 bases and 2 bases, with 15 bases remaining between them. There are 16 residues in the CDR3. Germline-derived CDR1 and CDR2 are SGHTA and FQGTGA. The CDR3 sequence: CASSFNRTPYTDTQYF. As DNA, the CDR3 is TGTGCCAGCAGCTTCAACCGGACACCCTACACAGATACGCAGTATTTT.

This rearrangement joins TRBV7-9 to TRBJ1-2; perhaps TRBD1 as D (6 bases). The CDR3 length is 14 residues. CDR1 is SEHNR, CDR2 FQNEAQ, per germline (reference sequence). Trimming shortened V by 5 bases and J by 4 bases, and 14 bases separated the two germline ends. Here the CDR3 DNA reads TGTGCCAGCAGCCGGGGACAACAGCCCTATGGCTACACCTTC. This gives the protein CASSRGQQPYGYTF. Looking up the rest from reference TRBV7-9 and TRBJ1-2 gives the full variable domain: DTGVSQNPRHKITKRGQNVTFRCDPISEHNRLYWYRQTLGQGPEFLTYFQNEAQLEKSRLLSDRFSAERPKGSFSTLEIQRTEQGDSAMYLCASSRGQQPYGYTFGSGTRLTVV.

This clone has only a few counts. The chain recombines TRBV2 with TRBJ1-2, with D unresolved. The CDR3 is 15 residues long. Germline CDR1 and CDR2: SNHLY and FYNNEI. The V end was cut by 7 bases, the J end by 3 bases, with 18 bases between. The CDR3 spells CASTTEEGSYYGYTF. The CDR3 DNA sequence: TGTGCCAGCACCACAGAGGAGGGTTCCTACTATGGCTACACCTTC.